A single sample is the source of the 13 T cell receptor beta chains below, sequenced in a study of shared clonotypes between healthy human individuals. Clones were read by immunoSEQ multiplex PCR, and TCRdb kept only the in-frame ones, dropping some. The sample shows about 2.1 million clones, 90% to 95% of them seen only once. Cells designated naive CD8 were CD45RO-negative and were positively selected for CCR7, with terminally differentiated effector memory CD45RA+ cells excluded. The sample consisted of naive CD8+ T cells from PBMCs. The source is a man aged 18 to 30 in good health. Some clones in this sample may be carry-over from other donors' samples.

The chain links TRBV5-4 to TRBJ1-1; D is unresolved. The V end was cut by 0 bases, the J end by 3 bases, with 12 bases between. The CDR3 sequence is 15 residues long. Germline CDR1 SGHNT, CDR2 YYREEE (reference sequence). Here the CDR3 reads CASSLDGEVYTEAFF. The CDR3 coding sequence is TGTGCCAGCAGCTTGGATGGGGAAGTTTACACTGAAGCTTTCTTT. Full variable domain (rest looked up from reference TRBV5-4 and TRBJ1-1): ETGVTQSPTHLIKTRGQQVTLRCSSQSGHNTVSWYQQALGQGPQFIFQYYREEENGRGNFPPRFSGLQFPNYSSELNVNALELDDSALYLCASSLDGEVYTEAFFGQGTRLTVV.

V is TRBV29-1 and J is TRBJ2-2; the D gene is possibly TRBD2 (6 bases). The CDR3 is made up of 14 amino acids. CDR1 is SQVTM, CDR2 ANQGSEA, per germline. With 3 bases removed from V and 1 base from J, the gap between germline ends came to 9 bases. CDR3 residues: CSVEMRGNTGELFF. In DNA form, the CDR3 reads TGCAGCGTTGAGATGCGGGGGAACACCGGGGAGCTGTTTTTT.

CDR3 sequence: CASRPSITVNTEAFF. The CDR3 bases are TGTGCCAGCAGACCCTCCATAACAGTGAACACTGAAGCTTTCTTT. The chain carries TRBV28 and TRBJ1-1; D is uncertain. Trimming removed 6 bases at V and 0 bases at J, with 14 bases between. Germline lookup yields CDR1 MDHEN and CDR2 SYDVKM. This CDR3 is built from 15 residues.

V usage is TRBV9 and J usage is TRBJ2-3; D possibly corresponds to TRBD2 (5 bases). This CDR3 region has 16 residues. CDR1 and CDR2 (germline): SGDLS, YYNGEE. Trimming took 4 bases from V and 6 from J, leaving 21 bases between them. Here the CDR3 reads CASSPAEAAPWDTQYF. CDR3 nucleotide sequence: TGTGCCAGCAGCCCAGCGGAGGCTGCTCCGTGGGATACGCAGTATTTT.

V gene TRBV4-3 combines with J gene TRBJ2-1; maybe TRBD1 (6 bases). This CDR3 is built from 14 residues. V dropped 6 bases and J dropped 8 bases, with 17 bases sitting between them. Germline V gives CDR1 LGHNA, CDR2 YSLEER. The CDR3 DNA follows: TGCGCCAGCAGTCTCAAATCCAGGGGAGATGAGCAGTTCTTC. Amino acid sequence: CASSLKSRGDEQFF.

In this sample, this clone turned up a few times. The genes are TRBV29-1 and TRBJ1-1; no reliable D call. The CDR3 sequence is 12 residues long. V lost 4 bases and J 3 bases, leaving 9 bases between the germline ends. From germline, CDR1 is SQVTM and CDR2 ANQGSEA. The CDR3 spells CSVGQAYTEAFF. CDR3 DNA: TGCAGCGTTGGGCAGGCTTACACTGAAGCTTTCTTT.

The rearrangement links TRBV4-1 to TRBJ2-7; D may be TRBD2 (6 bases). Germline V gene data show CDR1 as MGHRA and CDR2 as YSYEKL. The V gene lost 1 base and the J gene lost 7 bases, with 11 bases spanning the gap. The CDR3 runs 13 residues. The CDR3 reads CASSQAGRNEQYF. The CDR3 DNA reads as TGCGCCAGCAGCCAAGCGGGGAGGAATGAGCAGTACTTC.

J is TRBJ1-1 and V is TRBV11-2; D is unclear. Germline CDR1 reads SGHAT; CDR2 reads FQNNGV. Trimming left V 2 bases short and J 1 base short, with 14 bases between. CDR3 size: 16 residues. The CDR3: CASSLWSSPRNTEAFF. CDR3 DNA sequence: TGTGCCAGCAGCTTATGGTCCAGCCCCCGGAACACTGAAGCTTTCTTT.

The gene calls are TRBV7-3 and TRBJ2-7, with D possibly TRBD1 on 6 matching bases. Germline V gene lookup returns CDR1 SGHTA and CDR2 FQGTGA. The CDR3 has 14 amino acids. Between the trimmed V and J ends, which lost 1 base and 6 bases, there was a span of 13 bases. CDR3 DNA sequence: TGTGCCAGCAGCTTAATACAGGGCCATGTCGAGCAGTACTTC. Amino acids: CASSLIQGHVEQYF.

The gene calls are TRBV19 and TRBJ2-1; D uncertain. The CDR3 extends over 16 amino acids. Trimming removed 3 bases from V and 0 bases from J, with 12 bases in between. Germline V CDR1 and CDR2: LNHDA, SQIVND (reference sequence). The CDR3 protein is CASSIWAASSYNEQFF. The CDR3 DNA reads TGTGCCAGTAGTATCTGGGCGGCGAGCTCCTACAATGAGCAGTTCTTC.

In the case of this clone: Within the sample, other DNA sequences also encode this same CDR3. V and J are TRBV5-4 and TRBJ2-2; D is undetermined. This CDR3 is 12 amino acids long. Trimming took 2 bases from V and 4 from J, leaving 3 bases between them. From germline, CDR1 is SGHNT and CDR2 YYREEE (reference sequence). The CDR3 DNA follows: TGTGCCAGCAGCTTACCCACCGGGGAGCTGTTTTTT. It specifies CASSLPTGELFF.

V is TRBV7-8 and J is TRBJ2-5; 8 bases agree with TRBD2. The CDR3 length is 16 residues. Germline CDR1 SGHVS, CDR2 FQNEAQ. V shed 5 bases and J 1 base; nucleotides not matched to a gene: 9. CDR3: CASSPRGTRAQETQYF. The CDR3 DNA reads as TGTGCCAGCAGCCCTAGGGGGACTAGGGCCCAAGAGACCCAGTACTTC.

The J gene is TRBJ2-1, the V gene TRBV18; 15 bases are shared with TRBD2. CDR3 size: 18 residues. The germline CDR1 and CDR2 sequences are KGHSH and LQKENI. Germline trimming cut 3 bases from V and 0 bases from J; bases unmatched to any gene: 3. The CDR3 DNA is TGTGCCAGCTCACCGGGACTAGCGGGGGGCAGCTCCTACAATGAGCAGTTCTTC. It is translated as CASSPGLAGGSSYNEQFF.